This TCR beta chain was found in a study of monozygotic twins with inflammatory bowel disease. General study results and limits: Support was lacking for any single strong IBD-associated signal or clonotype.

CDR3 size: 14 residues. Germline CDR1 GTSNPN, CDR2 SVGIG (reference sequence). The RNA usage for each TCR library was around 3,600 ng of total RNA. TCRdb processed the 5' RACE reads again and assigns one entry to each CDR3 protein, with no DNA. Its table records roughly 170,000 distinct CDR3 sequences. Regarding this clonotype: Its specificity is unknown.

The chain links TRBV30 to TRBJ2-4; TCRdb's assignment of TRBD1 cannot be checked, as there is no DNA. The sample taken for sequencing was blood. The TCR sequence derives from a human donor with ulcerative colitis or Crohn's disease, or a healthy co-twin of an affected twin (not recorded which). This chain's CDR3 is CAWSVGQAVNIQYF. Combining the CDR3 with reference TRBV30 and TRBJ2-4 gives the whole variable domain SQTIHQWPATLVQPVGSPLSLECTVEGTSNPNLYWYRQAAGRGLQLLFYSVGIGQISSEVPQNLSASRPQDRQFILSSKKLLLSDSGFYLCAWSVGQAVNIQYFGAGTRLSVL.